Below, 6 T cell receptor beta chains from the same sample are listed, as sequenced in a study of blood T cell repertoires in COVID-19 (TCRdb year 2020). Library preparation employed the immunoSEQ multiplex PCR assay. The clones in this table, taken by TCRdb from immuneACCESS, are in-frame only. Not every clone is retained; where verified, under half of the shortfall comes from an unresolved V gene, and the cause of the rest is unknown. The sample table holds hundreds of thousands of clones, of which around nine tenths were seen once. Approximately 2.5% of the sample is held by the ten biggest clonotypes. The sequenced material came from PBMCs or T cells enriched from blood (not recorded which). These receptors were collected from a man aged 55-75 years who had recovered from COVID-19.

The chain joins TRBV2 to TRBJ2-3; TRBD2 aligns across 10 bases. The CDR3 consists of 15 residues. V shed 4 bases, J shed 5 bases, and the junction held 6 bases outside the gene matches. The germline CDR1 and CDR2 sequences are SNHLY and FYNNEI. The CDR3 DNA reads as TGTGCCAGCAGTGTCCCAGCGGGAGGGGTAGATACGCAGTATTTT. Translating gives CASSVPAGGVDTQYF.

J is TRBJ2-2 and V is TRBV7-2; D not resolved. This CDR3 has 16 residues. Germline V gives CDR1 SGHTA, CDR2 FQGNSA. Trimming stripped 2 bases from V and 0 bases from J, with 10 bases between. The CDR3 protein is CASSLSVAANTGELFF. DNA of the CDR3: TGTGCCAGCAGCTTATCTGTGGCGGCGAACACCGGGGAGCTGTTTTTT.

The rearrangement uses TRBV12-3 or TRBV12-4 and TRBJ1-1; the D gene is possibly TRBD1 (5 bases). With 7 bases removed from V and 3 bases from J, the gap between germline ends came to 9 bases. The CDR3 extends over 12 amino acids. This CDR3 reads CASTGGYTEAFF. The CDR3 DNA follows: TGTGCCAGCACCGGGGGGTACACTGAAGCTTTCTTT.

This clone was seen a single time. The CDR3 DNA reads as TGTGCCAGCAGCCACGGACTAGCGCCCTACTACAATGAGCAGTTCTTC. Amino acids: CASSHGLAPYYNEQFF. The V and J genes are TRBV7-9 and TRBJ2-1, with TRBD2 matching over 9 bases. The trim removed 5 bases at V and 3 bases at J, leaving 8 bases unmatched. This CDR3 has 16 amino acids. Germline CDR1 SEHNR, CDR2 FQNEAQ (reference sequence).

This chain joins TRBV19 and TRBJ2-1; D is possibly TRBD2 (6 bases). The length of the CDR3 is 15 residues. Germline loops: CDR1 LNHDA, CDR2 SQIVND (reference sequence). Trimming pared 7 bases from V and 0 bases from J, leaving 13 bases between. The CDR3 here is CASKTRDRSYNEQFF. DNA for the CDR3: TGTGCCAGTAAGACGCGGGACCGCTCCTACAATGAGCAGTTCTTC.

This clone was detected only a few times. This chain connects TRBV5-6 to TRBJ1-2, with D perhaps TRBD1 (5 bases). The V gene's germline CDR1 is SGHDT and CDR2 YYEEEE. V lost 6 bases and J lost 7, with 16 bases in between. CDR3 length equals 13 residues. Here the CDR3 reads CASKPTRAGGYTF. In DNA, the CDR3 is TGTGCCAGCAAACCAACCAGGGCCGGTGGCTACACCTTC.